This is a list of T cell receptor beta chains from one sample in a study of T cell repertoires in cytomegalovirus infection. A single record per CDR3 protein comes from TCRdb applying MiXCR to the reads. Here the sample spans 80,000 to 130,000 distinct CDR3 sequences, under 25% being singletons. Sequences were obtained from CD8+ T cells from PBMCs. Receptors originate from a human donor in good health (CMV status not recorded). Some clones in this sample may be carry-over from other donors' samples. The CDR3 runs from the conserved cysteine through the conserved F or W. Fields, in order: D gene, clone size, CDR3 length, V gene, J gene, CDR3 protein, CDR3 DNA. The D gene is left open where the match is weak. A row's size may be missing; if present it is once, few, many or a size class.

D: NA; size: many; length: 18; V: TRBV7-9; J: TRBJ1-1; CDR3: CASSLPEWGSAADTEAFF; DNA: TGTGCCAGCAGCTTACCCGAGTGGGGGAGTGCGGCGGACACTGAAGCTTTCTTT
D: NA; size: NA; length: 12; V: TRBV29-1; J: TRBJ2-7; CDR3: CSVDPGGDEQYF; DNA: TGCAGCGTTGATCCAGGGGGGGACGAGCAGTACTTC
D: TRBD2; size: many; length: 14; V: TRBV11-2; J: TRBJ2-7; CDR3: CASSLSLAGDEQYF; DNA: TGTGCCAGCAGCTTGTCACTAGCGGGAGACGAGCAGTACTTC
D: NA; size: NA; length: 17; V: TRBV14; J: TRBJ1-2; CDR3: CASSRISGPTPNYGYTF; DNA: TGTGCCAGCAGCAGGATTTCGGGTCCGACGCCTAACTATGGCTACACCTTC
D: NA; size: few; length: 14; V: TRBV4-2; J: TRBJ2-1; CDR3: CASSQTQGYNEQFF; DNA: TGTGCCAGCAGCCAGACTCAGGGATACAATGAGCAGTTCTTC
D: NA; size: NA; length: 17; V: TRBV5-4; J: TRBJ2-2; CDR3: CASSLDKLAANTGELFF; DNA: TGTGCCAGCAGCTTGGATAAACTAGCAGCGAACACCGGGGAGCTGTTTTTT
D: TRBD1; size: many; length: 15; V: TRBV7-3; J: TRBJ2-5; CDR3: CASSLAGTGGETQYF; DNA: TGTGCCAGCAGCTTGGCCGGGACAGGCGGGGAGACCCAGTACTTC
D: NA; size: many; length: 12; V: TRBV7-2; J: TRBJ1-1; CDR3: CASSSMEGEAFF; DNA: TGTGCCAGCAGCTCTATGGAGGGTGAAGCTTTCTTT
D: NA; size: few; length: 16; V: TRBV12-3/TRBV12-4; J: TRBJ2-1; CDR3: CASSQKWTPKDNEQFF; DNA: TGTGCCAGCAGTCAAAAGTGGACACCTAAGGACAATGAGCAGTTCTTC
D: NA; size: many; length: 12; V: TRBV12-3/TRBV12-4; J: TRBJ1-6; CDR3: CASTVQTSPLHF; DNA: TGTGCCAGCACCGTACAAACTTCACCCCTCCACTTT
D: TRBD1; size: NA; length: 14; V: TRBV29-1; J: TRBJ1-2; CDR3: CSAGGQGDDYGYTF; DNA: TGCAGCGCTGGAGGACAGGGGGACGACTATGGCTACACCTTC
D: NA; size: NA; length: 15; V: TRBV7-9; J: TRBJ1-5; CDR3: CASSLSGTADVAQHF; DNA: TGTGCCAGCAGCTTGTCCGGGACCGCCGATGTGGCCCAGCATTTT
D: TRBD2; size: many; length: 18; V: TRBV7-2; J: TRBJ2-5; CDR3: CASSLEALAGGGAETQYF; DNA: TGTGCCAGCAGCTTAGAGGCCTTGGCGGGAGGGGGGGCGGAGACCCAGTACTTC
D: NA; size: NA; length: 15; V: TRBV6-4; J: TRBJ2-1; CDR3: CASSDSITGFNEQFF; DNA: TGTGCCAGCAGTGACTCGATCACAGGGTTCAATGAGCAGTTCTTC
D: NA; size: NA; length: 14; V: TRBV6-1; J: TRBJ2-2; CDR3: CASIENKNTGELFF; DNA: TGTGCCAGCATTGAGAATAAGAACACCGGGGAGCTGTTTTTT
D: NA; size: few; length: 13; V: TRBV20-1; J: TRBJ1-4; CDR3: CSARPTPNEKLFF; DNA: TGCAGTGCTAGACCAACCCCTAATGAAAAACTGTTTTTT
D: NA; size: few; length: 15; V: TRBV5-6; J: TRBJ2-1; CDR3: CASSYRRTPYNEQFF; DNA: TGTGCCAGCAGCTATAGAAGGACGCCCTACAATGAGCAGTTCTTC
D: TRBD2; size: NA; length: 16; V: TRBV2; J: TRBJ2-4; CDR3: CASSELSSGSLDIQYF; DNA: TGTGCCAGCAGTGAGTTGTCTAGCGGGAGCTTAGACATTCAGTACTTC
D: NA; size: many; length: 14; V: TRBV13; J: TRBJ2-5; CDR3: CASSLDSAQETQYF; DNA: TGTGCCAGCAGCCTGGACTCGGCGCAAGAGACCCAGTACTTC
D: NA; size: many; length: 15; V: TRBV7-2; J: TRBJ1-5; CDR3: CASTDGPYSNQPQHF; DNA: TGTGCCAGCACGGACGGACCGTATAGCAATCAGCCCCAGCATTTT
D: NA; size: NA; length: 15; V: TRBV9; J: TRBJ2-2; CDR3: CASSVGGRASGELFF; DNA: TGTGCCAGCAGCGTAGGAGGCAGGGCTAGCGGGGAGCTGTTTTTT
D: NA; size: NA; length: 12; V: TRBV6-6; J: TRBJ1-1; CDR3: CASEQVGTEAFF; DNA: TGTGCCAGCGAGCAGGTAGGCACTGAAGCTTTCTTT
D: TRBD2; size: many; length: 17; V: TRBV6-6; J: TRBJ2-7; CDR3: CASSYSSAGVTSYEQYF; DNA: TGTGCCAGCAGTTACTCGAGCGCGGGGGTCACCTCCTACGAGCAGTACTTC
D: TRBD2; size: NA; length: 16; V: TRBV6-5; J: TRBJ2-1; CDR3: CVSSPYSGSSYNEQFF; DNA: TGTGTCAGCAGTCCCTATAGCGGGTCCTCCTACAATGAGCAGTTCTTC
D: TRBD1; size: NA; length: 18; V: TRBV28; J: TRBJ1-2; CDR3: CASSLWSYRTGEMVGYTF; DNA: TGTGCCAGCAGTTTATGGTCTTATCGAACAGGGGAAATGGTTGGCTACACCTTC
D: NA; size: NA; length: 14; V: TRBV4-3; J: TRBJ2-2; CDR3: CASSSGITTGELFF; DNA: TGCGCCAGCAGTTCCGGGATAACCACCGGGGAGCTGTTTTTT
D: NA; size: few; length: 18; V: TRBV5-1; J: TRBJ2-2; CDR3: CASQDDPGASANTGELFF; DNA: TGCGCCAGCCAAGACGACCCAGGGGCCTCCGCGAACACCGGGGAGCTGTTTTTT
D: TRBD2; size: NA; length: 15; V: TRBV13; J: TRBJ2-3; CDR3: CASSFSGRAGDTQYF; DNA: TGTGCCAGCAGCTTTAGCGGGAGGGCCGGAGATACGCAGTATTTT
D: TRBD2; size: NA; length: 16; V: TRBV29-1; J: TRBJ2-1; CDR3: CSVGGSGGLHYNEQFF; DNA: TGCAGCGTGGGTGGTAGCGGGGGGCTACACTACAATGAGCAGTTCTTC
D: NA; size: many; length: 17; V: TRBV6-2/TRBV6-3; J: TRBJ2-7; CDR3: CASSYSPTESVTYEQYF; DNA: TGTGCCAGCAGTTATTCGCCGACAGAGAGTGTAACCTACGAGCAGTACTTC
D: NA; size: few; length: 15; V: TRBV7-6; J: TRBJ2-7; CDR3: CASSLEGRQAYEQYF; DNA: TGTGCCAGCAGCTTAGAGGGAAGACAAGCCTACGAGCAGTACTTC
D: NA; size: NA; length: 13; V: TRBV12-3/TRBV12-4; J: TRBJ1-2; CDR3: CASSLNTYYGYTF; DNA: TGTGCCAGCAGTTTAAACACGTACTATGGCTACACCTTC
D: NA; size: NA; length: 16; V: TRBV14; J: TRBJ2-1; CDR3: CASSQVGGASYNEQFF; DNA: TGTGCCAGCAGCCAAGTAGGCGGGGCCTCCTACAATGAGCAGTTCTTC
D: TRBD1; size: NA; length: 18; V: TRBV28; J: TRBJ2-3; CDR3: CASQGQGNFWILTDTQYF; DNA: TGTGCCAGCCAGGGACAGGGAAATTTTTGGATCCTCACAGATACGCAGTATTTT
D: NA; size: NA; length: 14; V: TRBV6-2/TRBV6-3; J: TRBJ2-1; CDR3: CASSPTGTYNEQFF; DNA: TGTGCCAGCAGTCCGACTGGGACTTACAATGAGCAGTTCTTC
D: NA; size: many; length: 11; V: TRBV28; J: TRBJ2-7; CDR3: CASSDSYEQYF; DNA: TGTGCCAGCAGTGACAGCTACGAGCAGTACTTC
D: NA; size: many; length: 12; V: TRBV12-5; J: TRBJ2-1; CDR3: CASGSEGNEQFF; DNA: TGTGCTAGTGGTTCGGAGGGAAATGAGCAGTTCTTC
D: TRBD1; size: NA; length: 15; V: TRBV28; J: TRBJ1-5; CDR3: CASSLGQAGYQPQHF; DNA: TGTGCCAGCAGTTTGGGACAGGCGGGGTATCAGCCCCAGCATTTT
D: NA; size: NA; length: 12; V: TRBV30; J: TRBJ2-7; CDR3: CAWSVGSYEQYF; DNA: TGTGCCTGGAGTGTCGGGAGCTACGAGCAGTACTTC
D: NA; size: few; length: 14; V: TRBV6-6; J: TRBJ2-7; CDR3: CASNLEWGSYEQYF; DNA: TGTGCCAGCAACCTCGAGTGGGGCTCCTACGAGCAGTACTTC
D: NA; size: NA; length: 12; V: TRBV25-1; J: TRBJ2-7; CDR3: CASSAGGGRQYF; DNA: TGTGCCAGCAGTGCGGGCGGAGGGAGGCAGTACTTC
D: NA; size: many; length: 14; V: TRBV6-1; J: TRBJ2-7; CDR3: CASSPPRSSYEQYF; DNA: TGTGCCAGCAGCCCTCCCCGTAGCTCCTACGAGCAGTACTTC
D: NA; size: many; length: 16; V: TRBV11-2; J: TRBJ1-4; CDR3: CASSLERQAQNEKLFF; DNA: TGTGCCAGCAGCTTAGAACGACAAGCCCAAAATGAAAAACTGTTTTTT
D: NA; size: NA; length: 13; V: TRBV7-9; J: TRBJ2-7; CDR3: CASSLPVRDEQYF; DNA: TGTGCCAGCAGCTTACCGGTCCGGGACGAGCAGTACTTC